The 8 T cell receptor beta chains in this list originate from one sample, sequenced in a study of cytomegalovirus exposure and HLA in healthy donors. The PCR contained 60 Vbeta and 13 Jbeta primers. Assay used: immunoSEQ multiplex PCR; TCRdb lists only in-frame clones, some missing. Among about 120,000 clones listed, 75% to 85% were seen once. The specimen was PBMCs. These receptors were collected from a man between 25 and 39 years old in good health and CMV-seronegative.

The gene calls are TRBV7-9 and TRBJ2-1; D remains ambiguous. The CDR3 has 16 residues. Per germline, CDR1 SEHNR and CDR2 FQNEAQ (reference sequence). Trimming removed 2 bases at V and 7 bases at J, with 18 bases between. CDR3 nucleotides: TGTGCCAGCAGCTTATTGGTAGCCGGTGAGTTAAATGAGCAGTTCTTC. Translated, it gives CASSLLVAGELNEQFF.

This clone has only a few counts. This chain uses TRBV5-1 with TRBJ2-7; the match to TRBD2 covers 13 bases. The CDR3 runs to 16 residues. Germline V gives CDR1 SGHRS, CDR2 YFSETQ. The V segment lost 5 bases and the J segment 5 bases; nucleotides outside the gene matches: 10. In nucleotides, the CDR3 is TGCGCCAGCAGGCAATCCGGGACTAGCGGGATCGACGAGCAGTACTTC. It is translated as CASRQSGTSGIDEQYF.

The rearrangement joins TRBV7-8 to TRBJ2-2; TRBD2 matches at 11 bases. Germline values: CDR1 SGHVS, CDR2 FQNEAQ. The V gene end was trimmed by 5 bases and the J gene end by 0 bases; junction bases not matched to a gene: 8. CDR3 length: 18 amino acids. In DNA form, the CDR3 reads TGTGCCAGCAGCAAGCCGGGACTAGCGGCTACGAACACCGGGGAGCTGTTTTTT. Protein sequence: CASSKPGLAATNTGELFF.

The genes are TRBV15 and TRBJ2-7; D perhaps matches TRBD2 (6 bases). The V gene's germline CDR1 is LNHNV and CDR2 YYDKDF (reference sequence). The V and J ends lost 2 bases and 1 base respectively, with 15 bases between them. This CDR3 comprises 16 residues. The CDR3 sequence: CATSRPTGDVSYEQYF. The CDR3 DNA reads TGTGCCACCAGCAGACCCACGGGGGATGTTTCCTACGAGCAGTACTTC.

V is TRBV2 and J is TRBJ2-3; tentatively, D is TRBD2 (6 bases). CDR3 length: 15 amino acids. V lost 4 bases, J lost 6 bases, and 17 bases lay in between. The germline V gene has CDR1 SNHLY and CDR2 FYNNEI. The DNA of the CDR3 is TGTGCCAGCAGTGGATTGGGTTCGGAGGGCGATACGCAGTATTTT. Translation: CASSGLGSEGDTQYF. The full variable domain, in which reference TRBV2 and TRBJ2-3 provide the parts outside the CDR3, is EPEVTQTPSHQVTQMGQEVILRCVPISNHLYFYWYRQILGQKVEFLVSFYNNEISEKSEIFDDQFSVERPDGSNFTLKIRSTKLEDSAMYFCASSGLGSEGDTQYFGPGTRLTVL.

The chain links TRBV27 to TRBJ2-2, with 9 bases lining up with TRBD2. CDR1 is MNHEY, CDR2 SMNVEV, per germline (reference sequence). The CDR3 loop spans 16 amino acids. V was pared by 5 bases and J by 6 bases, with 10 bases of the junction left unmatched. The CDR3 coding sequence is TGTGCCAGCAGTGTCGGGACTAGCCCTCGACCCGGGGAGCTGTTTTTT. This codes for CASSVGTSPRPGELFF.

The chain joins TRBV30 to TRBJ1-1; a weak D match, TRBD1 (5 bases). V gave up 5 bases and J gave up 1 base, with 8 bases separating them. Germline values: CDR1 GTSNPN, CDR2 SVGIG (reference sequence). CDR3 length equals 12 residues. The CDR3 sequence is CAWGDRNTEAFF. The CDR3 region has the DNA TGTGCCTGGGGTGACAGGAACACTGAAGCTTTCTTT.

This chain links TRBV5-4 with TRBJ2-1; TRBD2 aligns across 8 bases. With V trimmed by 3 bases and J by 10 bases, 9 bases remained unmatched. The CDR3 loop spans 14 amino acids. CDR1 is SGHNT and CDR2 is YYREEE in the germline V gene (reference sequence). CDR3: CASSSKVTSAEQFF. Written as DNA, the CDR3 is TGTGCCAGCAGCTCCAAAGTGACTAGCGCCGAGCAGTTCTTC.